These T cell receptor beta chains were read from a single sample in a study of blood T cells in healthy people across ages. TCRdb re-called the 5' RACE reads with MiXCR, one entry per CDR3 protein. The top ten clones hold roughly 17% of a sample with roughly 900,000 distinct CDR3 sequences, 29% of them seen once. The source material was blood. These receptor sequences come from a woman of 80 years or more in good health. Each CDR3 is given with its conserved first and last residue. A D gene is named only where the DNA matches it firmly. Size is omitted from some rows. Given values are once, few, many or a class for expanded clones.

TRBJ1-4	.	TRBV7-2	.	TGTGCCAGCAGCTTAGCACAGGGCGTTGAAAAACTGTTTTTT	CASSLAQGVEKLFF
TRBJ2-3	.	TRBV6-5	many	TGTGCCAGCAGTTACCATTTCAGCAGCAGCACAGATACGCAGTATTTT	CASSYHFSSSTDTQYF
TRBJ2-3	.	TRBV12-3/TRBV12-4	.	TGTGCCAGCAGTTTAGTACAGGGAGACGCCGATACGCAGTATTTT	CASSLVQGDADTQYF
TRBJ1-1	.	TRBV5-6	.	TGTGCCAGCAGCTTGGGGATGGCTGAAGCTTTCTTT	CASSLGMAEAFF
TRBJ2-5	TRBD1	TRBV20-1	many	TGCAGTGCTAGAGAAGCCGGGACAGGGGGAGGGGAGACCCAGTACTTC	CSAREAGTGGGETQYF
TRBJ2-7	TRBD2	TRBV5-1	many	TGCGCCAGCAGCCCGGGACTAGCGGGGTACGAGCAGTACTTC	CASSPGLAGYEQYF
TRBJ2-3	.	TRBV12-3/TRBV12-4	many	TGTGCCAGCAGTTTTTTCAGCGTTGGAGATACGCAGTATTTT	CASSFFSVGDTQYF
TRBJ2-1	.	TRBV25-1	many	TGTGCCAGCAGTGATATATGGGCTAGTAATGGGCAGTTCTTC	CASSDIWASNGQFF
TRBJ1-4	.	TRBV29-1	.	TGCAGCGTCGCCTCAGGGAGTACTAATGAAAAACTGTTTTTT	CSVASGSTNEKLFF
TRBJ2-5	TRBD1	TRBV25-1	.	TGTGCCAGCAGTGACCCAGGGGGCCCTGAGACCCAGTACTTC	CASSDPGGPETQYF
TRBJ2-7	TRBD1	TRBV11-3	few	TGTGCCAGCAGCCGGGGACAGGGAAGGGACTACGAGCAGTACTTC	CASSRGQGRDYEQYF
TRBJ2-2	TRBD2	TRBV6-2/TRBV6-3	few	TGTGCCAGCAGTTCAGCGGGGGGCCCTGTTAGTTCCGGGGAGCTGTTTTTT	CASSSAGGPVSSGELFF
TRBJ1-1	TRBD1	TRBV14	.	TGTGCCAGCAGGCTACAGGGGGTTACTGAAGCTTTCTTT	CASRLQGVTEAFF
TRBJ1-2	TRBD1	TRBV3-1	.	TGTGCCAGCAGCGGCGCCGGGACAGGGAACTATGGCTACACCTTC	CASSGAGTGNYGYTF
TRBJ2-3	.	TRBV7-9	many	TGTGCCAGCAGCTTAGTAGGCAGCGGAAGAACAGATACGCAGTATTTT	CASSLVGSGRTDTQYF
TRBJ2-5	.	TRBV11-2	.	TGTGCCAGCAGCGGGGCGAGAAACAGGTTTCCCCCGCGGCAAGAGACCCTGTACTTC	CASSGARNRFPPRQETLYF
TRBJ2-1	TRBD2	TRBV24-1	once	TGTGCCACCAGTGATGCGCAACTAGCGGTTTACAATGAGCAGTTCTTC	CATSDAQLAVYNEQFF
TRBJ2-7	.	TRBV6-2/TRBV6-3	many	TGTGCCAGCAGTTCCCCACGGGTCTACGAGCAGTACTTC	CASSSPRVYEQYF
TRBJ2-3	.	TRBV18	many	TGTGCCAGCTCACCAATTCGGGATACGCAGTATTTT	CASSPIRDTQYF
TRBJ2-3	.	TRBV28	many	TGTGCCAGCGGTGGGCCCAGCACAGATACGCAGTATTTT	CASGGPSTDTQYF
TRBJ2-3	TRBD2	TRBV20-1	many	TGCAGTGCCCAGAGCGGAGCGGGGAGCACAGATACGCAGTATTTT	CSAQSGAGSTDTQYF
TRBJ2-5	.	TRBV11-2	few	TGTGCCAGCAGCTCAACCAGGACAGAAAGGAATGAGCAGTACTTC	CASSSTRTERNEQYF
TRBJ2-3	TRBD2	TRBV5-1	.	TGCGCCAGCAGTTCAGGAGTTAGCGGGGGGGCCGGCACAGATACGCAGTATTTT	CASSSGVSGGAGTDTQYF
TRBJ2-1	.	TRBV9	many	TGTGCCAGCGCTCCCATGGCAGCCTACAATGAGCAGTTCTTC	CASAPMAAYNEQFF
TRBJ1-4	.	TRBV5-1	few	TGCGCCAGCAGCCCTGGCCAGGGGGAAAAACTGTTTTTT	CASSPGQGEKLFF
TRBJ2-3	.	TRBV10-3	many	TGTGCCATCAGTGGCGGCAGGGGTGCAGATACGCAGTATTTT	CAISGGRGADTQYF
TRBJ1-2	TRBD1	TRBV12-3/TRBV12-4	many	TGTGCCAGCAGTTACCGGCCCGGGACAGGGAACTATGGCTACACCTTC	CASSYRPGTGNYGYTF
TRBJ1-1	.	TRBV7-2	few	TGTGCCAGCAGCTTAGGAGGGGCAACGCGTGAAGCTTTCTTT	CASSLGGATREAFF
TRBJ2-5	.	TRBV6-2/TRBV6-3	few	TGTGCCAGCAGTCTTAGCCGGAGTGCGTTACAAGAGACCCAGTACTTC	CASSLSRSALQETQYF
TRBJ2-5	TRBD2	TRBV20-1	.	TGCAGCGTCCATCGGGCTAGCGGGTTGAAGACCCAGTACTTC	CSVHRASGLKTQYF
TRBJ2-3	.	TRBV5-6	many	TGTGCCAGCAGCTCCCCGACAGTGACTACGCAGTATTTT	CASSSPTVTTQYF
TRBJ1-4	TRBD1	TRBV20-1	.	TGCAGTGCCACGACAGGGACAAAACTGTTTTTT	CSATTGTKLFF
TRBJ1-2	.	TRBV20-1	few	TGCAGTGCTCGAGGGGACCAACTCTCAGGCTATGGCTACACCTTC	CSARGDQLSGYGYTF
TRBJ1-2	TRBD1	TRBV6-6	many	TGTGCCAGCAAGGAAGACAGGGCTAACTATGGCTACACCTTC	CASKEDRANYGYTF
TRBJ2-3	TRBD2	TRBV20-1	many	TGCAGTGCTAGAGGGAGGGGTAGCGGGAACACAGATACGCAGTATTTT	CSARGRGSGNTDTQYF
TRBJ1-6	.	TRBV7-2	few	TGTGCCAGCAGCTTAGTTGCGTCAGTACCTTTGGATAATTCACCCCTCCACTTT	CASSLVASVPLDNSPLHF
TRBJ2-5	TRBD2	TRBV11-2	many	TGTGCCAGCAGCAACTACGGGGGGGAAGAGACCCAGTACTTC	CASSNYGGEETQYF
TRBJ2-1	TRBD2	TRBV6-5	many	TGTGCCAGCAGAGGGAGGGTCAATGAGCAGTTCTTC	CASRGRVNEQFF
TRBJ2-5	.	TRBV29-1	.	TGCAGCGTTGAAGAGTGGGAGACCCAGTACTTC	CSVEEWETQYF
TRBJ2-1	TRBD1	TRBV7-2	many	TGTGCCAGCAGCTTTTGGGGACAGGGACATGGAAATGAGCAGTTCTTC	CASSFWGQGHGNEQFF
TRBJ1-1	.	TRBV12-3/TRBV12-4	many	TGTGCCAGCACCGTAATGGGCACAAACACTGAAGCTTTCTTT	CASTVMGTNTEAFF
TRBJ1-1	.	TRBV15	few	TGTGCCACCAGCAGAGATTATGTGGAGAACACTGAAGCTTTCTTT	CATSRDYVENTEAFF
TRBJ1-2	TRBD1	TRBV2	few	TGTGCCAGCAGGAAGGGACAGGGAAATTATGGCTACACCTTC	CASRKGQGNYGYTF
TRBJ1-1	.	TRBV7-2	many	TGTGCCAGCAGCTTAGACCGCACTGAAGCTTTCTTT	CASSLDRTEAFF
TRBJ1-6	.	TRBV7-2	many	TGTGCCAGCAGCGGCCGTTATTCACCCCTCCACTTT	CASSGRYSPLHF
TRBJ2-3	TRBD2	TRBV20-1	.	TGCAGTGCTACCGGGAGGGGAAACACAGATACGCAGTATTTT	CSATGRGNTDTQYF
TRBJ2-3	TRBD2	TRBV5-6	many	TGTGCCAGCAGCGCGGCGGATGGGCCGGGAGGTACGCAGTATTTT	CASSAADGPGGTQYF
TRBJ2-6	.	TRBV20-1	many	TGCAGTGCTAGGGCAGGCTCTGGGGCCAACGTCCTGACTTTC	CSARAGSGANVLTF
TRBJ1-4	TRBD1	TRBV20-1	many	TGCAGTGCTCCCGACCGGCTCGACAGGGAGAATGAAAAACTGTTTTTT	CSAPDRLDRENEKLFF
TRBJ2-7	.	TRBV5-1	.	TGCACCAGCAGCCTAGGATCCTACGAGCAGTACTTC	CTSSLGSYEQYF